The clone carrying this T cell receptor beta chain was picked up a small number of times. Its antigen remains unknown. The record originates from a study of molecular identifiers for immune sequencing clone quantification. Study-wide findings and caveats: Clones above 20 RNA copies contained over 98% of effector molecules but under 1% of naive ones.

Methods described previously were used for bulk TCR libraries, and listed TCR primers were applied. TCRdb passed the PCR reads through MiXCR, listing each CDR3 protein once. The table shows roughly 630,000 distinct CDR3 sequences, with around 25% occurring only once. Based on a CD8+CD4-CCR7+CD45RA+ profile, naive CD8 T cells were sorted. The sequenced sample consisted of naive CD8+ T cells from blood, with Jurkat cell RNA spiked in. Sample subset: FACS-sorted CD8+CD4-CCR7+CD45RA+ naive T cells. The sequence came from a human donor in good health. Some libraries in this study had Jurkat cell RNA spiked in.

The chain's CDR3 is CASSSSEDWTYEQYF. In DNA form, the CDR3 reads TGTGCCAGCAGCAGCTCGGAGGACTGGACCTACGAGCAGTACTTC. The J gene is TRBJ2-7, the V gene TRBV7-6; D is perhaps TRBD2 (5 bases). Trimming took 5 bases from V and 2 from J, leaving 16 bases between them. The CDR3 spans 15 residues. Per germline, CDR1 SGHVS and CDR2 FNYEAQ.